Listed below are T cell receptor beta chains from one sample, sequenced in a study of spatial heterogeneity in lung cancer. Each CDR3 protein gets one entry after TCRdb re-called the 5' RACE reads with MiXCR. The table lists some 960 distinct CDR3 sequences, around 3.9% of them singletons, with over 30% in the top ten. The sequences come from lung tumor tissue, collected at surgery. The receptors stem from a male donor with early-stage non-small cell lung cancer. Both conserved end residues are part of each CDR3. Fields, in order: V gene, CDR3 protein.

v_call: TRBV28
cdr3_aa: CASSPLGQANQPQHF

v_call: TRBV10-2
cdr3_aa: CASSEGSPLHF

v_call: TRBV5-4
cdr3_aa: CASYLWLAGVSTDTQYF

v_call: TRBV20-1
cdr3_aa: CSVRIAGGTADTQYF

v_call: TRBV4-2
cdr3_aa: CASSQVPGQGTGGQYF

v_call: TRBV7-9
cdr3_aa: CASRQVSYEQYF

v_call: TRBV12-3/TRBV12-4
cdr3_aa: CASSLGRDLTGELFF

v_call: TRBV6-5
cdr3_aa: CATSRGLRNEQFF

v_call: TRBV27
cdr3_aa: CASSVVRGPGTDTQYF

v_call: TRBV20-1
cdr3_aa: CSASPGTRVWTQYF

v_call: TRBV3-1
cdr3_aa: CASSGTKDSPLHF

v_call: TRBV12-3/TRBV12-4
cdr3_aa: CASSWTGRWGSPLHF

v_call: TRBV29-1
cdr3_aa: CSVFPEAGGTDTQYF

v_call: TRBV20-1
cdr3_aa: CSAHSGLGTDTQYF

v_call: TRBV20-1
cdr3_aa: CSARDRGGTGRAKNIQYF

v_call: TRBV12-3/TRBV12-4
cdr3_aa: CASRGWESGNTIYF

v_call: TRBV20-1
cdr3_aa: CSAFQVPMQFF

v_call: TRBV6-1
cdr3_aa: CASRPATSGTDTQYF

v_call: TRBV6-2/TRBV6-3
cdr3_aa: CASSFVHSSYNEQFF

v_call: TRBV11-2
cdr3_aa: CASSLVPNGELFF

v_call: TRBV30
cdr3_aa: CAGRRGVSTDTQYF

v_call: TRBV19
cdr3_aa: CASSTNRGGQPQHF

v_call: TRBV20-1
cdr3_aa: CSARNLDLNTEAFF

v_call: TRBV30
cdr3_aa: CAWKPGASSPLHF

v_call: TRBV4-3
cdr3_aa: CASSQSDYSNQPQHF

v_call: TRBV7-2
cdr3_aa: CASRGLAGVEETQYF

v_call: TRBV7-6
cdr3_aa: CASSSGGFFLEPQHF

v_call: TRBV9
cdr3_aa: CASSVGGDENTEAFF

v_call: TRBV29-1
cdr3_aa: CSVRDSPETKEQPQHF

v_call: TRBV2
cdr3_aa: CASRDGNTEAFF

v_call: TRBV9
cdr3_aa: CASSVNPTHSYEQYF

v_call: TRBV11-2
cdr3_aa: CASSLGKWNNQPQHF

v_call: TRBV9
cdr3_aa: CASSVGTRQGSNEKLFF

v_call: TRBV7-9
cdr3_aa: CASSPLTRLQETQYF

v_call: TRBV12-3/TRBV12-4
cdr3_aa: CASSLPQGVGNTIYF

v_call: TRBV12-3/TRBV12-4
cdr3_aa: CASTNGHSNTEAFF

v_call: TRBV13
cdr3_aa: CASSWGSRSYEQYF

v_call: TRBV29-1
cdr3_aa: CGVEGSQDRGPSGANVLTF

v_call: TRBV20-1
cdr3_aa: CSAKKTGQETQYF

v_call: TRBV2
cdr3_aa: CASRRGGTEAFF

v_call: TRBV10-3
cdr3_aa: CAISKITGTENTEAFF

v_call: TRBV4-1
cdr3_aa: CASRAGGNYGYTF

v_call: TRBV18
cdr3_aa: CASSRGETQYF

v_call: TRBV27
cdr3_aa: CASSLLVRGRAEAFF

v_call: TRBV4-2
cdr3_aa: CASSQAHGTSGWVSSYNEQFF

v_call: TRBV20-1
cdr3_aa: CSAGRLAESTDTQYF

v_call: TRBV7-6
cdr3_aa: CASSFGGSSSYNEQFF

v_call: TRBV20-1
cdr3_aa: CSAPQGAGNTIYF

v_call: TRBV5-5
cdr3_aa: CASSFLAVNEKLFF

v_call: TRBV12-3/TRBV12-4
cdr3_aa: CASSLLGVEPQHF

v_call: TRBV11-2
cdr3_aa: CASSLVTGGNTEAFF